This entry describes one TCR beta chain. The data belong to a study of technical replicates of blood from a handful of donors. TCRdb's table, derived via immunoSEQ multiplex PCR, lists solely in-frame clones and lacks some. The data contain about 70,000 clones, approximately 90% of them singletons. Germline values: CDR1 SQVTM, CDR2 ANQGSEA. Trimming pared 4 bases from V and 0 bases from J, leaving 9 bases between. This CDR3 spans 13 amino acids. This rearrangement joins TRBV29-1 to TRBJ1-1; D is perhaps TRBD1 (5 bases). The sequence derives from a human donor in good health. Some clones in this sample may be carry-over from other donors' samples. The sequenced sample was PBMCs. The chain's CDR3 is CSVGQQMNTEAFF. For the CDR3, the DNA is TGCAGCGTTGGACAGCAGATGAACACTGAAGCTTTCTTT.